The next 6 T cell receptor beta chains were all read from a single sample in a study of shared clonotypes between healthy human individuals. Using immunoSEQ multiplex PCR, the repertoire was profiled, and TCRdb retains in-frame clones only, with some absent. This table has fewer than 800,000 clones, around 90% appearing once. Selected positively for CCR7 and CD45RO-negative, naive CD8 cells excluded terminally differentiated effector memory CD45RA+ cells. The material sequenced was naive CD8+ T cells sorted from blood. All receptors come from a man aged 25-40 years in good health.

The CDR3 DNA follows: TGTGCCAGCAGCGCCGGACTAGCGGGAGGGACAGATACGCAGTATTTT. Translation: CASSAGLAGGTDTQYF. The chain links TRBV9 to TRBJ2-3; TRBD2 matches at 15 bases. The germline V gene encodes CDR1 SGDLS and CDR2 YYNGEE. This CDR3 contains 16 residues. Trimming at V came to 3 bases and at J to 3 bases, leaving 2 bases not matched to a gene.

The chain combines TRBV19 with TRBJ2-7; D gene ambiguous. Trimming shortened V by 7 bases and J by 3 bases, and 13 bases separated the two germline ends. This CDR3 is built from 13 residues. The germline CDR1 and CDR2 sequences are LNHDA and SQIVND (reference sequence). CDR3 in amino acids: CASTSKDGYEQYF. The CDR3 bases are TGTGCCAGTACCTCGAAAGACGGCTACGAGCAGTACTTC.

The chain links TRBV10-1 to TRBJ2-1; 7 bases map to TRBD2. This CDR3 contains 14 residues. From germline, CDR1 is WNHNN and CDR2 SYGVQD (reference sequence). V lost 4 bases and J lost 6; bases outside the gene matches: 6. The CDR3 protein is CASSVTSVGNEQFF. The CDR3 region has the DNA TGCGCCAGCAGTGTCACTAGCGTGGGCAATGAGCAGTTCTTC.

CDR3 DNA sequence: TGTGCCAGCAGCCAGGTGAAGCAGCTTTTCTACAATGAGCAGTTCTTC. This codes for CASSQVKQLFYNEQFF. This sequence joins TRBV7-8 and TRBJ2-1; no firm D call. Germline CDR1 is SGHVS and CDR2 is FQNEAQ. Trimming left V 5 bases short and J 3 bases short, with 17 bases between. The CDR3 is 16 residues long.

J is TRBJ2-3 and V is TRBV11-2; TRBD1 matches 8 bases. CDR3 length equals 14 residues. With 4 bases clipped from V and 7 bases from J, the junction kept 7 bases outside the gene matches. Germline loops: CDR1 SGHAT, CDR2 FQNNGV. DNA for the CDR3: TGTGCCAGCAGCTCGACAGGGGCGGAAAATACGCAGTATTTT. This codes for CASSSTGAENTQYF. The variable domain in full, with the rest retrieved from reference TRBV11-2 and TRBJ2-3, is EAGVAQSPRYKIIEKRQSVAFWCNPISGHATLYWYQQILGQGPKLLIQFQNNGVVDDSQLPKDRFSAERLKGVDSTLKIQPAKLEDSAVYLCASSSTGAENTQYFGPGTRLTVL.

V is TRBV5-6 and J is TRBJ2-1; D is ambiguous. Germline V lookup: CDR1 SGHDT, CDR2 YYEEEE. The CDR3 consists of 14 residues. V was clipped by 0 bases and J by 8 bases, with 12 bases between them. The CDR3 DNA follows: TGTGCCAGCAGCTTGGAACTCCTTGGCCATGAGCAGTTCTTC. Translated, it gives CASSLELLGHEQFF. Together with reference TRBV5-6 and TRBJ2-1, the CDR3 gives the full variable domain: DAGVTQSPTHLIKTRGQQVTLRCSPKSGHDTVSWYQQALGQGPQFIFQYYEEEERQRGNFPDRFSGHQFPNYSSELNVNALLLGDSALYLCASSLELLGHEQFFGPGTRLTVL.